Presented here are 26 T cell receptor beta chains from one specimen sequenced in a study of T cell responses to AZD1222 COVID-19 vaccine. TCRdb keeps only in-frame clones here, not all; method: immunoSEQ multiplex PCR. The sample records 72,000 or so clones, 70% to 90% being singletons. Source: peripheral blood, taken 28 days after the second AZD1222 dose. The receptors here all came from an adult who received the AZD1222 COVID-19 vaccine.

This chain joins TRBV5-1 and TRBJ2-1, with D uncertain. The CDR3 totals 11 residues. Germline V gene sequence: CDR1 SGHRS, CDR2 YFSETQ. V shed 2 bases and J shed 7 bases, with 4 bases lying between them. CDR3 loop: CASSFGNEQFF. The DNA for the CDR3 is TGCGCCAGCAGCTTCGGGAATGAGCAGTTCTTC.

The chain links TRBV19 to TRBJ2-5, with TRBD1 identical over 10 bases. Germline-derived CDR1 and CDR2 are LNHDA and SQIVND (reference sequence). There are 16 residues in the CDR3. Germline trimming cut 3 bases from V and 0 bases from J; bases unmatched to any gene: 4. CDR3 DNA sequence: TGTGCCAGTAGTATGGGGACAGGGGCGTACCAAGAGACCCAGTACTTC. Its translation is CASSMGTGAYQETQYF.

This clone was seen just once. V usage is TRBV5-1 and J usage is TRBJ2-3; perhaps TRBD1 as D (6 bases). The CDR3 has 15 amino acids. Between the trimmed V and J ends, which lost 0 bases and 4 bases, there was a span of 12 bases. CDR1 is SGHRS and CDR2 is YFSETQ in the germline V gene. The CDR3: CASSLESRGPDTQYF. CDR3 nucleotides: TGCGCCAGCAGCTTGGAAAGCAGGGGTCCAGATACGCAGTATTTT. Using reference TRBV5-1 and TRBJ2-3 for the parts outside the CDR3, the full variable domain is KAGVTQTPRYLIKTRGQQVTLSCSPISGHRSVSWYQQTPGQGLQFLFEYFSETQRNKGNFPGRFSGRQFSNSRSEMNVSTLELGDSALYLCASSLESRGPDTQYFGPGTRLTVL.

This clone was observed a handful of times. V is TRBV18 and J is TRBJ2-2; 10 bases agree with TRBD1. V lost 8 bases to trimming and J lost 4 bases; unmatched junction nucleotides: 7. Germline V CDR1 and CDR2: KGHSH, LQKENI. The CDR3 length is 15 residues. In nucleotides, the CDR3 is TGTGCCAGCACCAGGACAGGGGGGAGCACCGGGGAGCTGTTTTTT. This encodes CASTRTGGSTGELFF.

CDR3 bases: TGTGCCAGCAGCCAGACAAACCACCTTTACAATGAGCAGTTCTTC. Encoded protein: CASSQTNHLYNEQFF. The rearrangement links TRBV3-1 (or the pseudogene TRBV3-2) to TRBJ2-1; D not resolved. CDR1 and CDR2 from the germline V gene are LGHDT and YNNKEL (reference sequence). Trimming removed 3 bases at V and 4 bases at J, with 13 bases between. This CDR3 comprises 15 residues.

The chain uses TRBV5-6 and TRBJ1-1; D is uncertain. Trimming left V 4 bases short and J 2 bases short, with 15 bases between. The germline CDR1 and CDR2 sequences are SGHDT and YYEEEE. This CDR3 is built from 15 residues. The CDR3 DNA reads as TGTGCCAGCAGCAATACGTGGGGTGGAAACACTGAAGCTTTCTTT. Protein: CASSNTWGGNTEAFF.

The chain has TRBV3-1 (or the pseudogene TRBV3-2) and TRBJ2-1; the match to TRBD1 covers 9 bases. Germline V CDR1 and CDR2: LGHDT, YNNKEL (reference sequence). CDR3 size: 14 residues. With 4 bases clipped from V and 9 bases from J, the junction kept 7 bases outside the gene matches. The CDR3 coding sequence is TGTGCCAGCAGCCCGGACAGGGGTAGGTGTGAGCAGTTCTTC. This sequence encodes CASSPDRGRCEQFF.

The J gene is TRBJ1-5, the V gene TRBV24-1; D is unresolved. The CDR3 covers 14 residues. The V gene lost 2 bases and the J gene lost 3 bases, with 7 bases spanning the gap. Per germline, CDR1 KGHDR and CDR2 SFDVKD. CDR3 loop: CATSDSSFNQPQHF. CDR3 DNA: TGTGCCACCAGTGATTCCTCGTTCAATCAGCCCCAGCATTTT.

The rearrangement links TRBV18 to TRBJ2-2, with a weak D call TRBD1 (6 bases). The CDR3 runs to 15 residues. The V and J ends lost 1 base and 5 bases respectively, with 11 bases between them. Per the germline V gene, CDR1 is KGHSH and CDR2 is LQKENI. The CDR3 protein is CASSPQQGKTGELFF. The DNA of the CDR3 is TGTGCCAGCTCACCACAACAGGGAAAAACCGGGGAGCTGTTTTTT.

Details on this clone: Distinct nucleotide sequences in the sample also encode this CDR3. The CDR3 nucleotides read TGTGCCAGCAGCTTATTGTTGACAGATACGCAGTATTTT. Translated: CASSLLLTDTQYF. The chain carries TRBV11-2 and TRBJ2-3, with no clear D. The CDR3 runs to 13 residues. From germline, CDR1 is SGHAT and CDR2 FQNNGV. The V and J ends lost 2 bases and 3 bases respectively, with 6 bases between them.

This chain connects TRBV6-5 to TRBJ2-7, with D possibly being TRBD1 (6 bases). CDR3 length equals 14 residues. Germline values: CDR1 MNHEY, CDR2 SVGAGI. Trimming pared 6 bases from V and 0 bases from J, leaving 12 bases between. CDR3 nucleotides: TGTGCCAGCAGGGGGACAAGGAGCTCCTACGAGCAGTACTTC. This encodes CASRGTRSSYEQYF.

This sequence joins TRBV9 and TRBJ2-1, with D possibly being TRBD1 (6 bases). Germline V lookup: CDR1 SGDLS, CDR2 YYNGEE. Between the trimmed V and J ends, which lost 3 bases and 9 bases, there was a span of 13 bases. The CDR3 runs to 13 residues. This chain's CDR3 is CASSATRGGEQFF. The CDR3 region has the DNA TGTGCCAGCAGCGCGACAAGAGGGGGTGAGCAGTTCTTC. Drawing the rest from reference TRBV9 and TRBJ2-1, the complete variable domain is DSGVTQTPKHLITATGQRVTLRCSPRSGDLSVYWYQQSLDQGLQFLIQYYNGEERAKGNILERFSAQQFPDLHSELNLSSLELGDSALYFCASSATRGGEQFFGPGTRLTVL.

The V call is TRBV11-1, the J call TRBJ2-6; D gene uncertain. This CDR3 contains 16 residues. Trimming stripped 5 bases from V and 2 bases from J, with 13 bases between. Germline V gene data show CDR1 as SGHAT and CDR2 as FQDESV (reference sequence). The CDR3 nucleotides read TGTGCCAGCAGCCCCATAGCCCATCCTGGGGCCAACGTCCTGACTTTC. Translating gives CASSPIAHPGANVLTF.

This chain connects TRBV15 to TRBJ1-2; D may be TRBD1 (5 bases). The CDR3 covers 13 residues. Germline CDR1 and CDR2: LNHNV and YYDKDF (reference sequence). Between the trimmed V and J ends, which lost 1 base and 4 bases, there was a span of 7 bases. Here the CDR3 reads CATSRGDSYGYTF. As DNA, the CDR3 is TGTGCCACCAGCAGAGGTGACAGCTATGGCTACACCTTC.

This chain uses TRBV5-1 with TRBJ2-1; TRBD2 agrees at 8 bases. J lost 8 bases, V lost 6 bases, and 19 bases had no gene match. From germline, CDR1 is SGHRS and CDR2 YFSETQ. The CDR3 runs 17 residues. CDR3 in DNA: TGCGCCAGCACCCCCCGGGGCGGGAGGAATCTACAATATGAGCAGTTCTTC. Encoded protein: CASTPRGGRNLQYEQFF.

The chain recombines TRBV27 with TRBJ1-1; D might be TRBD1 (5 bases). With 4 bases removed from V and 4 bases from J, the gap between germline ends came to 16 bases. Germline lookup yields CDR1 MNHEY and CDR2 SMNVEV (reference sequence). The CDR3 runs 15 residues. CDR3 nucleotides: TGTGCCAGCAGTTCCATCAGGGTAAGAAGCACTGAAGCTTTCTTT. Protein sequence: CASSSIRVRSTEAFF.

The chain has TRBV4-1 and TRBJ1-4, with TRBD1 matching over 7 bases. Germline-derived CDR1 and CDR2 are MGHRA and YSYEKL. The CDR3 is 16 residues long. Trimming at V came to 1 base and at J to 7 bases, leaving 9 bases not matched to a gene. The CDR3 DNA follows: TGCGCCAGCAGCCAAGCCGCAGGGGGAGGTGGTGAAAAACTGTTTTTT. The encoded protein is CASSQAAGGGGEKLFF.

The genes are TRBV6-5 and TRBJ2-7; TRBD1 agrees at 9 bases. Trimming took 0 bases from V and 3 from J; bases not matched to a gene: 3. CDR1 and CDR2 from the germline V gene are MNHEY and SVGAGI. The CDR3 is 15 amino acids. This CDR3 reads CASSYSGGQGYEQYF. Here the CDR3 DNA reads TGTGCCAGCAGTTACTCGGGGGGACAGGGCTACGAGCAGTACTTC.

The chain is built from TRBV5-6 and TRBJ1-4; tentatively, D is TRBD1 (5 bases). CDR3 length: 15 residues. Germline V gives CDR1 SGHDT, CDR2 YYEEEE. V lost 4 bases, J lost 8 bases, and 18 bases lay in between. The CDR3 spells CASSAGTSSREKLFF. Here the CDR3 DNA reads TGTGCCAGCAGCGCCGGGACCTCGAGCCGAGAAAAACTGTTTTTT. The full variable domain, in which reference TRBV5-6 and TRBJ1-4 provide the parts outside the CDR3, is DAGVTQSPTHLIKTRGQQVTLRCSPKSGHDTVSWYQQALGQGPQFIFQYYEEEERQRGNFPDRFSGHQFPNYSSELNVNALLLGDSALYLCASSAGTSSREKLFFGSGTQLSVL.

V is TRBV30 and J is TRBJ1-1, with a tentative D call TRBD1 (5 bases). The CDR3 length is 12 residues. V lost 6 bases and J 0 bases, leaving 8 bases between the germline ends. CDR1 is GTSNPN, CDR2 SVGIG, per germline (reference sequence). For the CDR3, the DNA is TGTGCCTGTGACAGAGTGAACACTGAAGCTTTCTTT. Its protein product is CACDRVNTEAFF.

The rearrangement joins TRBV5-6 to TRBJ2-7, with a weak D call TRBD2 (5 bases). Germline values: CDR1 SGHDT, CDR2 YYEEEE. Trimming took 1 base from V and 2 from J, leaving 13 bases between them. This CDR3 has 15 residues. The CDR3 sequence is CASSLYGENTYEQYF. CDR3 DNA sequence: TGTGCCAGCAGCTTGTACGGGGAAAACACCTACGAGCAGTACTTC.

The rearrangement links TRBV5-6 to TRBJ2-6; D gene uncertain. Trimming stripped 0 bases from V and 3 bases from J, with 7 bases between. Germline V gene sequence: CDR1 SGHDT, CDR2 YYEEEE. This CDR3 region has 15 residues. The DNA for the CDR3 is TGTGCCAGCAGCTTGGACAGTTTTGGGGCCAACGTCCTGACTTTC. It codes for CASSLDSFGANVLTF.

This clone occurred once. This chain joins TRBV12-3 or TRBV12-4 and TRBJ1-6; tentative D call: TRBD1 (5 bases). The germline V and J ends were trimmed by 4 bases and 10 bases, with 8 bases remaining between them. The CDR3 covers 12 residues. CDR3 sequence: CASSSRGSPLHF. In DNA form, the CDR3 reads TGTGCCAGCAGTTCTAGGGGATCACCCCTCCACTTT.

V gene TRBV6-5 combines with J gene TRBJ2-3; 7 bases align to TRBD1. Trimming at V came to 0 bases and at J to 5 bases, leaving 5 bases not matched to a gene. The CDR3 totals 15 residues. CDR1 MNHEY and CDR2 SVGAGI come from the germline V gene. CDR3 loop: CASSYSRGREDTQYF. The CDR3 DNA follows: TGTGCCAGCAGTTACTCGAGGGGGCGTGAAGATACGCAGTATTTT.

The J gene is TRBJ1-5, the V gene TRBV5-4; D gene unclear. V lost 4 bases, J lost 1 base, and 12 bases lay in between. CDR3 length equals 15 residues. Germline V gives CDR1 SGHNT, CDR2 YYREEE (reference sequence). The CDR3 loop reads CASSPGRESNQPQHF. CDR3 nucleotide sequence: TGTGCCAGCAGCCCCGGGAGGGAGAGCAATCAGCCCCAGCATTTT.

This clone showed up just once. The chain recombines TRBV19 with TRBJ2-2; 7 bases map to TRBD2. This CDR3 is built from 14 residues. After removal of 6 bases from V and 4 bases from J, the junction contained 5 bases not matched to a gene. Per germline, CDR1 LNHDA and CDR2 SQIVND (reference sequence). Here the CDR3 reads CASRPSGTTGELFF. Here the CDR3 DNA reads TGTGCCAGTAGGCCTAGCGGAACCACCGGGGAGCTGTTTTTT.